Listed below are T cell receptor beta chains from one sample, sequenced in a study of molecular identifiers for immune sequencing clone quantification. TCRdb re-called the PCR reads with MiXCR, one entry per CDR3 protein. The sample consists of some 580,000 distinct CDR3 sequences, roughly 25% of them appearing once. Sequencing input: naive CD8+ T cells from blood, with Jurkat cell RNA spiked in. The receptors shown here come from a human donor in good health. Some libraries in this study had Jurkat cell RNA spiked in. Each CDR3 is given with its conserved first and last residue. A D gene is named only where the DNA matches it firmly. Clone size is stated in some rows and not others, as once, few, many or a class when expanded.

V	D	J	size	CDR3	DNA
TRBV3-1	.	TRBJ2-3	many	CASSQDDYGTDTQYF	TGTGCCAGCAGCCAAGATGACTATGGCACAGATACGCAGTATTTT
TRBV7-9	TRBD1	TRBJ1-1	many	CASSFPDRGETEAFF	TGTGCCAGCAGCTTCCCAGACAGGGGGGAAACTGAAGCTTTCTTT
TRBV10-3	.	TRBJ2-7	few	CAISDRENSYEQYF	TGTGCCATCAGTGATAGGGAGAATTCCTACGAGCAGTACTTC
TRBV30	.	TRBJ1-2	few	CAWSVQGGYGYTF	TGTGCCTGGAGTGTACAGGGTGGCTATGGCTACACCTTC
TRBV20-1	.	TRBJ2-3	.	CSAREIALPTDTQYF	TGCAGTGCTAGAGAGATAGCTCTGCCCACAGATACGCAGTATTTT
TRBV7-9	.	TRBJ2-4	many	CASSADQLAKNIQYF	TGTGCCAGCAGCGCAGATCAGCTAGCCAAAAACATTCAGTACTTC
TRBV24-1	TRBD1	TRBJ2-5	.	CATSDTSDRGGETQYF	TGTGCCACCAGTGACACGTCGGACAGGGGAGGAGAGACCCAGTACTTC
TRBV6-2/TRBV6-3	.	TRBJ2-1	few	CASSYSRDFSYNEQFF	TGTGCCAGCAGTTACTCGCGAGACTTCTCCTACAATGAGCAGTTCTTC
TRBV4-3	TRBD2	TRBJ2-3	.	CASSQDSGPPVPSTATQYF	TGCGCCAGCAGCCAAGATAGCGGGCCGCCAGTTCCTAGCACAGCTACGCAGTATTTT
TRBV7-2	TRBD2	TRBJ2-7	few	CASSFSGGQPYEQYF	TGTGCCAGCAGCTTCAGCGGGGGGCAGCCCTACGAGCAGTACTTC
TRBV10-2	TRBD1	TRBJ1-1	many	CASSEYRGRGTEAFF	TGCGCCAGCAGTGAATACAGGGGGCGCGGCACTGAAGCTTTCTTT
TRBV6-5	.	TRBJ2-6	.	CASSYVTASSGANVLTF	TGTGCCAGCAGTTACGTGACAGCGAGCTCTGGGGCCAACGTCCTGACTTTC
TRBV7-3	TRBD2	TRBJ2-1	few	CASSPTGTSKNEQFF	TGTGCCAGCAGCCCTACCGGGACTAGTAAAAATGAGCAGTTCTTC
TRBV28	TRBD1	TRBJ2-7	.	CASSSDYLEQGRTPYEQYF	TGTGCCAGCAGTTCAGACTACTTAGAACAGGGGCGAACACCCTACGAGCAGTACTTC
TRBV20-1	TRBD1	TRBJ1-1	few	CSARSRGRTEAFF	TGCAGTGCTAGGAGCAGGGGGCGGACTGAAGCTTTCTTT
TRBV20-1	TRBD1	TRBJ1-1	few	CSASRPGTGYGRAEAFF	TGCAGTGCTAGCCGTCCCGGGACAGGGTACGGGCGCGCTGAAGCTTTCTTT
TRBV5-6	.	TRBJ2-5	few	CASSAAGQGQETQYF	TGTGCCAGCAGCGCCGCGGGACAAGGTCAAGAGACCCAGTACTTC
TRBV2	TRBD1	TRBJ1-2	many	CASSGQGNYGYTF	TGTGCCAGCAGTGGACAGGGCAACTATGGCTACACCTTC
TRBV19	TRBD2	TRBJ2-5	.	CASSASGGNQETQYF	TGTGCCAGTAGTGCTAGCGGGGGTAACCAAGAGACCCAGTACTTC
TRBV5-6	.	TRBJ2-4	many	CASSLAHLAKNIQYF	TGTGCCAGCAGCTTGGCGCACCTAGCCAAAAACATTCAGTACTTC
TRBV7-2	.	TRBJ2-7	many	CAVSEGTGPSYEQYF	TGTGCCGTCAGCGAGGGTACAGGACCCTCCTACGAGCAGTACTTC
TRBV13	.	TRBJ2-3	.	CASSPSDFRSADTQCF	TGTGCCAGCAGCCCATCGGACTTCAGAAGTGCAGATACGCAGTGTTTT
TRBV14	TRBD2	TRBJ2-3	many	CASSQDRLAGGTEEDTQYF	TGTGCCAGCAGCCAAGATAGACTAGCGGGAGGGACGGAGGAAGATACGCAGTATTTT
TRBV12-3/TRBV12-4	TRBD1	TRBJ1-1	many	CASSLKGATEAFF	TGTGCCAGCAGTTTAAAGGGGGCCACTGAAGCTTTCTTT
TRBV7-9	.	TRBJ2-1	.	CASSLSGFSYNEQFF	TGTGCCAGCAGCCTGAGCGGGTTCTCCTACAATGAGCAGTTCTTC
TRBV7-2	.	TRBJ2-5	many	CASSLPPPETQYF	TGTGCCAGCAGCTTACCCCCCCCAGAGACCCAGTACTTC
TRBV21-1	.	TRBJ2-2	many	CASHQREGDTGELFF	TGTGCCAGCCATCAAAGGGAGGGAGACACCGGGGAGCTGTTTTTT
TRBV19	.	TRBJ2-3	few	CASSISEQGDTQYF	TGTGCCAGTAGTATATCGGAGCAGGGAGATACGCAGTATTTT
TRBV12-3/TRBV12-4	.	TRBJ1-4	few	CASRVGLGEKLFF	TGTGCCAGCAGGGTCGGTCTAGGTGAAAAACTGTTTTTT
TRBV9	.	TRBJ2-1	.	CASSERGRADNEQFF	TGTGCCAGCAGCGAGAGGGGGAGGGCCGACAATGAGCAGTTCTTC
TRBV6-6	.	TRBJ2-1	many	CASSYSGDEQFF	TGTGCCAGCAGTTACTCGGGGGATGAGCAGTTCTTC
TRBV15	TRBD1	TRBJ2-1	.	CATSPYRQGYYNAQLF	TGTGCCACCAGCCCCTATAGACAGGGTTACTACAATGCGCAGCTCTTC
TRBV4-1	.	TRBJ2-7	few	CASSQESQGGLAYEQYF	TGCGCCAGCAGCCAAGAATCCCAGGGGGGACTAGCCTACGAGCAGTACTTC
TRBV27	.	TRBJ2-1	.	CASSTDRGDEQFF	TGTGCCAGCAGTACGGACCGGGGCGATGAGCAGTTCTTC
TRBV27	.	TRBJ1-1	many	CASSLGAHTEAFF	TGTGCCAGCAGTTTGGGGGCCCACACTGAAGCTTTCTTT
TRBV21-1	.	TRBJ2-7	.	CASSGPGKTPSYEQYF	TGTGCCAGCAGCGGACCCGGTAAGACACCTTCCTACGAGCAGTACTTC
TRBV5-1	TRBD1	TRBJ1-4	many	CASSLTGAGEKLFF	TGCGCCAGCAGCCTGACAGGGGCTGGTGAAAAACTGTTTTTT
TRBV6-5	.	TRBJ2-1	many	CASSYSGPETSSYNEQFF	TGTGCCAGCAGTTACTCCGGCCCAGAAACAAGCTCCTACAATGAGCAGTTCTTC
TRBV4-3	TRBD1	TRBJ2-6	many	CASSQHAGTGVSGANVLTF	TGCGCCAGCAGCCAACATGCCGGGACAGGGGTGTCTGGGGCCAACGTCCTGACTTTC
TRBV7-9	TRBD2	TRBJ2-3	many	CASSLRVAGEVDTQYF	TGTGCCAGCAGCCTGCGGGTAGCGGGGGAAGTAGATACGCAGTATTTT
TRBV5-4	.	TRBJ2-7	.	CASSFYPSREASYEQYF	TGTGCCAGCAGCTTCTACCCTTCCCGGGAAGCCTCCTACGAGCAGTACTTC
TRBV12-3/TRBV12-4	.	TRBJ2-3	many	CASSLSWVSTDTQYF	TGTGCCAGCAGTTTATCCTGGGTTAGCACAGATACGCAGTATTTT